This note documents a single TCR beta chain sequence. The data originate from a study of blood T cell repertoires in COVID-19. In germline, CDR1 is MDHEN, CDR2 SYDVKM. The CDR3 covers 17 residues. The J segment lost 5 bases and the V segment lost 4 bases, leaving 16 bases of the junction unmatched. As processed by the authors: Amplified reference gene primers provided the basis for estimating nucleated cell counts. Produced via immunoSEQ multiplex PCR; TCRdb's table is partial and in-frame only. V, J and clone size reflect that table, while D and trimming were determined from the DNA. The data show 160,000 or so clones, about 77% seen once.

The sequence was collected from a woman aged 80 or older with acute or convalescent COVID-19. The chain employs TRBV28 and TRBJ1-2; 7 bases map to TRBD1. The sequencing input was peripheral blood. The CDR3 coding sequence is TGTGCCAGCAGTTCGACTCCGGGACAGCCTTCTGGATATGGCTACACCTTC. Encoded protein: CASSSTPGQPSGYGYTF.